This entry concerns a single T cell receptor (beta chain). Its antigen specificity is not known. There are no base qualities to consult, and no much larger clone falls within one base. TCRbeta CDR3 regions were amplified from genomic DNA by means of the immunoSEQ Assay, a bias-controlled multiplex PCR. The paper's processing steps were these. Nucleated cell counts per sample were estimated from amplification of reference gene primers within the assay. Sequence reads were collapsed and filtered to measure the absolute abundance of every unique TCRbeta CDR3 rearrangement. For each sample, productive Simpson clonality was calculated as the square root of Simpson's diversity index over productive rearrangements. TCRdb holds this immuneACCESS table with in-frame rearrangements only. Some clones are missing; in checked studies, unresolved V genes explain under half, and the rest has no known cause. V and J calls and clone size are copied from that table; D and trimming were computed from the DNA. The sample has fewer than 250,000 clones on record, 80% to 90% of them singletons. Clones ranked in the top ten supply 0.87% of the sample.

In the prospective study, participants were roughly 18 to 95 years old, resided in 25 or so geographic areas of the United States, and were enrolled through a virtual design. To assign participants to cohorts, the prospective study relied on clinical history that participants themselves reported in a screening survey and a study questionnaire. Exposed participants were defined as having been in contact with someone with a PCR-confirmed or clinician-diagnosed COVID-19 case within 2 weeks of study entry. Mobile phlebotomists in the prospective study collected whole blood, serum and a nasopharyngeal or oropharyngeal swab from every participant. Prospective study participants could optionally give additional blood draws and questionnaires over a 2-month period. Prospective study blood samples were shipped either frozen or at room temperature before DNA extraction. There are 14 amino acids in the CDR3, from cysteine to phenylalanine inclusive. The sequence is cut down to CDR3 DNA, 42 bases in frame from base 1. At the junction V is shortened by 1 base and J by 5 bases; bases outside the gene matches: 4. Reading the germline V gene gives CDR1 SGHVS and CDR2 FQNEAQ.

These data belong to a study of blood T cell repertoires in COVID-19 (dated by TCRdb to the early 2020s). Regarding the complete study: Samples from collaborators originated in the United States, Italy and Spain and spanned both the acute and convalescent phases of COVID-19. The prospective study material was composed of cDNA or gDNA derived from T cells, B-cell-depleted T cells, or PBMCs. Subjects who had been exposed to COVID-19, were actively infected with it, or had recovered from it provided the deeply sampled blood TCRbeta repertoires that made up the dataset. The repertoires were released in a freely available public database meant as a resource for research on the immune response to SARS-CoV-2. Samples were obtained from the ongoing ImmuneRACE study (first 160 participants) and from approximately 1,200 subjects provided by 6 global collaborators. A de-identified subject ID, COVID-19 status, age in years and sex were almost always included in the sample metadata. Where available, HLA class I and class II types were obtained from metadata supplied by the sample provider rather than from assay-based typing.

The research as a whole found: The amount of clinical and demographic metadata varied by source and participant and was provided uncurated.

Sequencing was performed on PBMCs or T cells enriched from blood (not recorded which). The chain is assembled from TRBV7-8 and TRBJ1-1; 7 junctional bases match TRBD1. This clonotype was obtained from a man aged 50 to 59 who had been exposed to COVID-19. The nucleotide sequence is given as TGTGCCAGCAGCTTAGAGGGGGCGAGAACTGAAGCTTTCTTT. It encodes CASSLEGARTEAFF.